This section outlines one T cell receptor (beta chain) sequence together with its context. Its antigen is as yet unknown. This sample was taken from a study of CD8 T cells in ankylosing spondylitis. CDR3 length: 16 amino acids. Trimming removed 0 bases from V and 7 bases from J; junction bases left unmatched: 10. Germline CDR1 is SGHRS and CDR2 is YFSETQ. Study-wide findings and caveats: Disease-linked clones reportedly concentrated significantly in matched ankylosing spondylitis synovial fluid. With a CD8+ phenotype, disease-linked clones were relatively rare in peripheral blood. Ankylosing spondylitis blood appeared to be characterized by a TCR beta motif of under 10 highly homologous variants.

A quantitative 5'-RACE method, one with molecular barcodes, was used to make TCR beta libraries. One entry per CDR3 protein, called by TCRdb with MiXCR from the 5' RACE reads. The sample lists 300,000 to 400,000 distinct CDR3 sequences, about 15% occurring once. Sequencing used blood, either unsorted or a sorted T cell fraction (not recorded which). V is TRBV5-1 and J is TRBJ2-3, with 8 bases lining up with TRBD2. This sequence originates from a male donor with ankylosing spondylitis or in good health (not recorded which). The CDR3 region is CASSLEIGGGRNTQYF. In DNA form, the CDR3 reads TGCGCCAGCAGCTTGGAAATCGGGGGGGGAAGAAATACGCAGTATTTT.